This T cell receptor beta chain was sequenced in a study of blood T cell repertoires in COVID-19. Looked up from germline, CDR1 is SGDLS and CDR2 is YYNGEE. Germline trimming cut 4 bases from V and 6 bases from J; bases unmatched to any gene: 12. CDR3 length equals 16 residues. In the source study's methods: Reference gene primer amplification gave nucleated cell count estimates. Here immunoSEQ multiplex PCR was the method, and the copy in TCRdb shows in-frame clones only, minus some. V and J calls and clone size are those listed in that table; D and trimming were worked out from the DNA. This repertoire shows approximately 75,000 clones, 75% to 95% found once; its top ten account for 6.9%.

The sequence was collected from a human donor in a cohort sampled during active COVID-19. What was sequenced was peripheral blood. This chain joins TRBV9 and TRBJ2-1; 8 nucleotides line up with TRBD2. DNA for the CDR3: TGTGCCAGCAGCTACAGTACCGGGCGGGGGGCCAATGAGCAGTTCTTC. It encodes CASSYSTGRGANEQFF.